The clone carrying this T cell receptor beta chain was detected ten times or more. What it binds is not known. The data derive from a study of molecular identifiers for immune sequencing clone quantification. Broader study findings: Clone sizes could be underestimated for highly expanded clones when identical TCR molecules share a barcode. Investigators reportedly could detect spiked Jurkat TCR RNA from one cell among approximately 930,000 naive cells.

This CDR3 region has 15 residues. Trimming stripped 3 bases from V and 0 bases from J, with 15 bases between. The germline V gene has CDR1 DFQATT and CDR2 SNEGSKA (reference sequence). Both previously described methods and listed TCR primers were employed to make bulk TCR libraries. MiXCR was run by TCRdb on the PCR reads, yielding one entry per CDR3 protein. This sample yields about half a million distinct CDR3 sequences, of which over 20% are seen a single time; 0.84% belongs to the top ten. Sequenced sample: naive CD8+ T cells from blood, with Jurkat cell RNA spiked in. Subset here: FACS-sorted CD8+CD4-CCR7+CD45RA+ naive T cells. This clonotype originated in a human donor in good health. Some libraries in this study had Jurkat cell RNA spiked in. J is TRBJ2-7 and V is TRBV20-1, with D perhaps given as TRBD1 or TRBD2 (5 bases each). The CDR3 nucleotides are TGCAGTGCTAGGGGGGACGCTACTAGCTCCTACGAGCAGTACTTC. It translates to CSARGDATSSYEQYF.